This T cell receptor (beta chain) comes out of a study of blood T cell repertoires in COVID-19. About the study: There were acute and convalescent COVID-19 samples, and they came from the United States, Italy and Spain.

Repertoires were generated with immunoSEQ multiplex PCR, while TCRdb's copy carries only in-frame clones and drops some. The sample shows around 100,000 clones, around 83% of them seen only once. Per the germline V gene, CDR1 is SNHLY and CDR2 is FYNNEI. Trimming at V came to 5 bases and at J to 7 bases, leaving 3 bases not matched to a gene. The CDR3 extends over 12 amino acids. The source is a man between 65 and 79 years old with active or convalescent COVID-19. The sample comprised peripheral blood. The chain has TRBV2 and TRBJ1-1, with TRBD1 identical over 8 bases. CDR3 loop: CASSLGQGEAFF. The CDR3 DNA reads TGTGCCAGCAGTCTAGGACAGGGTGAAGCTTTCTTT.